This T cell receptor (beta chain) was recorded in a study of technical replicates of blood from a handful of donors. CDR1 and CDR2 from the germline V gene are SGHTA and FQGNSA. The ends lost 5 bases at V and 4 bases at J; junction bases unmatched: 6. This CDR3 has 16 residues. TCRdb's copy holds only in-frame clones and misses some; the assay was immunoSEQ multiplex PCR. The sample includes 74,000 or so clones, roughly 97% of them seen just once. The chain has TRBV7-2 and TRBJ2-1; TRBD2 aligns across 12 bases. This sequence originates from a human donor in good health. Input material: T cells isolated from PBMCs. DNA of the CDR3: TGTGCCAGCAGCGCGACTAGCGGGAGATTTTACAATGAGCAGTTCTTC. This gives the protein CASSATSGRFYNEQFF. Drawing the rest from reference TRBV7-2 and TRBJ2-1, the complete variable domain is GAGVSQSPSNKVTEKGKDVELRCDPISGHTALYWYRQSLGQGLEFLIYFQGNSAPDKSGLPSDRFSAERTGGSVSTLTIQRTQQEDSAVYLCASSATSGRFYNEQFFGPGTRLTVL.